The clone carrying this T cell receptor (beta chain) has a handful of counts. Assay: immunoSEQ multiplex PCR; the TCRdb copy retains only in-frame clones and omits some. This sample carries about 270,000 clones, 75% to 90% of them seen once, and the ten largest clones take around 13%. This sample stems from a study of blood T cell repertoires in COVID-19. Study as a whole: From T cells, B-cell-depleted T cells, or PBMCs came the material, which was cDNA or gDNA.

From germline, CDR1 is SGHRS and CDR2 YFSETQ. V shed 0 bases and J shed 1 base, with 7 bases lying between them. This CDR3 contains 15 residues. Sequencing was done on a sample of peripheral blood. This clonotype was obtained from a woman between 65 and 79 years old with COVID-19, enrolled during active disease. The gene calls are TRBV5-1 and TRBJ2-2; the D is unclear. The CDR3 nucleotides read TGCGCCAGCAGCTTGGGGGCAGGGAACACCGGGGAGCTGTTTTTT. This sequence encodes CASSLGAGNTGELFF.